The sample holds many counts of the clone carrying this T cell receptor beta chain. Its target is unknown. Each CDR3 protein gets one entry after TCRdb re-called the 5' RACE reads with MiXCR. The table has about 27,000 distinct CDR3 sequences, 7.4% seen once. The data derive from a study of T-cell memory formation after mild COVID-19. Study observations and caveats: Mostly located in CM and EM were contracting CD4+ clones, with contracting CD8+ clones located in EMRA. The study found balanced CD4/CD8 in clones contracting day 15 to 85 and a CD4+ lean in later expanders. Some responding clones appeared in pre-infection memory, suggesting cross-reactive memory joined.

The material sequenced was PBMCs or a T cell subset sorted from them (not recorded which). The TCR originated in an adult woman who had mild COVID-19 (a few samples of this study predate the infection). Cell type and time point are not known.

The CDR3 sequence is CSAGTSGSRYEQYF. In DNA form, the CDR3 reads TGCAGTGCTGGGACTAGCGGGAGTCGGTACGAGCAGTACTTC. J is TRBJ2-7 and V is TRBV20-1, with 14 bases that match TRBD2. J gave up 4 bases and V 5 bases, and 4 bases lay outside the gene matches. The CDR3 has 14 residues. In germline, CDR1 is DFQATT, CDR2 SNEGSKA (reference sequence).